This paragraph covers one T cell receptor beta chain sequence. Its antigen is unidentified. The data belong to a study of T cell responses to AZD1222 COVID-19 vaccine. Regarding the study as a whole: Scientists sampled the repertoires only once the peak T cell response had passed. Spike regions recognized by vaccine-associated CD4 TCRs spanned the protein, led by 160-218 and 743-854. Among spike-specific TCRs, nearly half reportedly target unmutated variant regions.

CDR1 and CDR2 from the germline V gene are MNHEY and SMNVEV (reference sequence). The germline V and J ends were trimmed by 4 bases and 5 bases, with 6 bases remaining between them. The length of the CDR3 is 13 residues. Data came from immunoSEQ multiplex PCR; TCRdb stores just in-frame clones and leaves some out. The table has roughly 100,000 clones, 91% seen once. The source material was peripheral blood, sampled on day 0 of AZD1222 vaccination. The genes are TRBV27 and TRBJ1-6, with unresolved D. The sequence was obtained from an adult in good health. In nucleotides, the CDR3 is TGTGCCAGCAGTTACGATAATAATTCACCCCTCCACTTT. Translated: CASSYDNNSPLHF.